A selection of T cell receptor beta chains follows, all from one sample in a study of cytomegalovirus exposure and HLA in healthy donors. The method was immunoSEQ multiplex PCR; TCRdb's version includes in-frame clones alone and lacks a portion of them. Of approximately 73,000 clones listed, roughly 96% were seen once; the top ten hold approximately 3.5%. The specimen sequenced was PBMCs. The source of these receptors is a man younger than 30 in good health and CMV-seronegative. Both conserved end residues are part of each CDR3. Fields, in order: clone size, V gene, J gene, D gene, CDR3 DNA, CDR3 protein. A D gene is named only where the DNA matches it firmly. Size tells how often a clone was seen (once, few, many) or the class of an expanded clone, and some rows leave it out.

abundance: .
v_gene: TRBV10-2
j_gene: TRBJ1-2
d_gene: .
CDR3nt: TGCGCCAGCAGTGAGTCCCCAGGGGAGGGCGGCTACACCTTC
CDR3aa: CASSESPGEGGYTF

abundance: once
v_gene: TRBV5-5
j_gene: TRBJ2-7
d_gene: TRBD1
CDR3nt: TGTGCCAGCAGCTTGGGGGACAGTCTCTACGAGCAGTACTTC
CDR3aa: CASSLGDSLYEQYF

abundance: .
v_gene: TRBV2
j_gene: TRBJ1-1
d_gene: .
CDR3nt: TGTGCCAGCAGCAGGAAGAACACTGAAGCTTTCTTT
CDR3aa: CASSRKNTEAFF

abundance: .
v_gene: TRBV7-6
j_gene: TRBJ1-2
d_gene: .
CDR3nt: TGTGCCAGCAGCCCCTCCGGGAAGGGGGCTAACTATGGCTACACCTTC
CDR3aa: CASSPSGKGANYGYTF

abundance: .
v_gene: TRBV27
j_gene: TRBJ2-1
d_gene: TRBD2
CDR3nt: TGTGCCAGCAGAAGGACTAGCGGGGGGTACAATGAGCAGTTCTTC
CDR3aa: CASRRTSGGYNEQFF

abundance: .
v_gene: TRBV2
j_gene: TRBJ1-1
d_gene: TRBD1
CDR3nt: TGTGCCAGCGGTGGTCAGGGGGGAGCTTTCTTT
CDR3aa: CASGGQGGAFF

abundance: .
v_gene: TRBV7-2
j_gene: TRBJ2-7
d_gene: TRBD2
CDR3nt: TGTGCCAGCAGCCAACGGGGGGGGGCAGTCGAGCAGTACTTC
CDR3aa: CASSQRGGAVEQYF

abundance: .
v_gene: TRBV4-1
j_gene: TRBJ2-7
d_gene: .
CDR3nt: TGCGCCAGCAGCCAAGATCGGGGGGCAGGGTCCTACGAGCAGTACTTC
CDR3aa: CASSQDRGAGSYEQYF

abundance: once
v_gene: TRBV6-5
j_gene: TRBJ1-1
d_gene: .
CDR3nt: TGTGCCAGCAGTCTCAGTTTTGACACTGAAGCTTTCTTT
CDR3aa: CASSLSFDTEAFF

abundance: .
v_gene: TRBV28
j_gene: TRBJ1-2
d_gene: .
CDR3nt: TGTGCCAGCAGTCCACCGCCGACAGGCCTTGGGAGTGGCTACACCTTC
CDR3aa: CASSPPPTGLGSGYTF

abundance: few
v_gene: TRBV6-5
j_gene: TRBJ2-7
d_gene: TRBD1
CDR3nt: TGTGCCAGCAGCCGACAGGGTCGAGGCTACGAGCAGTACTTC
CDR3aa: CASSRQGRGYEQYF

abundance: .
v_gene: TRBV9
j_gene: TRBJ2-5
d_gene: .
CDR3nt: TGTGCCAGCAGTGTTAAAGGGAGTGGGAGACTACAAGAGACCCAGTACTTC
CDR3aa: CASSVKGSGRLQETQYF

abundance: .
v_gene: TRBV6-6
j_gene: TRBJ2-7
d_gene: .
CDR3nt: TGTGCCAGCAGTTTAGACAGACGAGAGCAGTACTTC
CDR3aa: CASSLDRREQYF

abundance: once
v_gene: TRBV5-4
j_gene: TRBJ1-1
d_gene: .
CDR3nt: TGTGCCAGCAGCCCCTCCGGGGCTGAAGCTTTCTTT
CDR3aa: CASSPSGAEAFF

abundance: once
v_gene: TRBV7-8
j_gene: TRBJ2-7
d_gene: .
CDR3nt: TGTGCCAGCAGCTTAGCCGGGGGATCCTACGAGCAGTACTTC
CDR3aa: CASSLAGGSYEQYF

abundance: .
v_gene: TRBV27
j_gene: TRBJ1-2
d_gene: .
CDR3nt: TGTGCCAGCAGTCCTCTCGGGTTAGGGGGAAGGGGCTACACCTTC
CDR3aa: CASSPLGLGGRGYTF

abundance: .
v_gene: TRBV15
j_gene: TRBJ2-1
d_gene: .
CDR3nt: TGTGCCACCAGCAGTATGACGGGTAATGAGCAGTTCTTC
CDR3aa: CATSSMTGNEQFF

abundance: .
v_gene: TRBV29-1
j_gene: TRBJ1-4
d_gene: TRBD1
CDR3nt: TGCAGCGTCACCGGAGGACAGGGGGATGAAAAACTGTTTTTT
CDR3aa: CSVTGGQGDEKLFF

abundance: .
v_gene: TRBV29-1
j_gene: TRBJ1-1
d_gene: .
CDR3nt: TGCAGCGGAACCCTACAGGGCGCTGGCACTGAAGCTTTCTTT
CDR3aa: CSGTLQGAGTEAFF

abundance: .
v_gene: TRBV4-3
j_gene: TRBJ2-3
d_gene: .
CDR3nt: TGCGCCAGCAGCCAAGGGGTCGCGGCGGGTGCTGATACGCAGTATTTT
CDR3aa: CASSQGVAAGADTQYF

abundance: .
v_gene: TRBV18
j_gene: TRBJ1-5
d_gene: .
CDR3nt: TGTGCCAGCTCACCAAGCGGAGATCAGCCCCAGCATTTT
CDR3aa: CASSPSGDQPQHF

abundance: .
v_gene: TRBV7-9
j_gene: TRBJ2-3
d_gene: .
CDR3nt: TGTGCCAGCAGCCGCCTAATCTCACAGACCTCTAGCACAGATACGCAGTATTTT
CDR3aa: CASSRLISQTSSTDTQYF

abundance: .
v_gene: TRBV28
j_gene: TRBJ2-2
d_gene: TRBD2
CDR3nt: TGTGCCAGCAGTCCACCTTTGGGGAGCGGGGGAAACACCGGGGAGCTGTTTTTT
CDR3aa: CASSPPLGSGGNTGELFF

abundance: .
v_gene: TRBV7-8
j_gene: TRBJ1-5
d_gene: .
CDR3nt: TGTGCCAGCAGCTGGAGGCAAGATCAGCCCCAGCATTTT
CDR3aa: CASSWRQDQPQHF

abundance: .
v_gene: TRBV25-1
j_gene: TRBJ1-1
d_gene: .
CDR3nt: TGTGCCAGCAGTGAATATAACTGGGGGGAGGACACTGAAGCTTTCTTT
CDR3aa: CASSEYNWGEDTEAFF

abundance: .
v_gene: TRBV2
j_gene: TRBJ1-4
d_gene: TRBD1
CDR3nt: TGTGCCAGCAGTACCGGGACAGGGGAAAAACTGTTTTTT
CDR3aa: CASSTGTGEKLFF

abundance: .
v_gene: TRBV13
j_gene: TRBJ2-7
d_gene: .
CDR3nt: TGTGCCAGCAGCTTAGGGGCGTTGGGCAGAGCCTACGAGCAGTACTTC
CDR3aa: CASSLGALGRAYEQYF

abundance: .
v_gene: TRBV6-1
j_gene: TRBJ2-7
d_gene: TRBD1
CDR3nt: TGTGCCAGCAGCGCCTGGGGGGACAGGGCCGACGAGCAGTACTTC
CDR3aa: CASSAWGDRADEQYF

abundance: .
v_gene: TRBV4-1
j_gene: TRBJ2-2
d_gene: .
CDR3nt: TGCGCCAGCAGCCAAGTACCGGGAAACTTCCAGAACACCGGGGAGCTGTTTTTT
CDR3aa: CASSQVPGNFQNTGELFF

abundance: .
v_gene: TRBV5-1
j_gene: TRBJ2-3
d_gene: .
CDR3nt: TGCGCCAGCAGCTGGGGACTCGGCTTCACAGATACGCAGTATTTT
CDR3aa: CASSWGLGFTDTQYF

abundance: once
v_gene: TRBV19
j_gene: TRBJ1-5
d_gene: TRBD1
CDR3nt: TGTGCCAGTAGTCTTCCGTTTGGGACAGGGACGAATCAGCCCCAGCATTTT
CDR3aa: CASSLPFGTGTNQPQHF

abundance: .
v_gene: TRBV5-4
j_gene: TRBJ2-2
d_gene: TRBD2
CDR3nt: TGTGCCAGCAGCATATCCGGGACTACTAACACCGGGGAGCTGTTTTTT
CDR3aa: CASSISGTTNTGELFF

abundance: .
v_gene: TRBV18
j_gene: TRBJ1-1
d_gene: .
CDR3nt: TGTGCCAGCTCTCGGTGGACAGTCGAAGCTTTCTTT
CDR3aa: CASSRWTVEAFF

abundance: .
v_gene: TRBV6-4
j_gene: TRBJ2-1
d_gene: TRBD2
CDR3nt: TGTGCCAGCAGCACAACTAGCGGAGGGGGGAATGAGCAGTTCTTC
CDR3aa: CASSTTSGGGNEQFF

abundance: .
v_gene: TRBV5-1
j_gene: TRBJ2-2
d_gene: .
CDR3nt: TGCGCCAGCAGGAGGCAGGGAAACACCGGGGAGCTGTTTTTT
CDR3aa: CASRRQGNTGELFF

abundance: .
v_gene: TRBV2
j_gene: TRBJ2-3
d_gene: .
CDR3nt: TGTGCCAGCAGTGAAGCGCGGGACGAAGATACGCAGTATTTT
CDR3aa: CASSEARDEDTQYF

abundance: .
v_gene: TRBV4-3
j_gene: TRBJ2-1
d_gene: TRBD2
CDR3nt: TGCGCCAGCAGCCAAGACTGGACTAGCGGGGGGGCCTACAATGAGCAGTTCTTC
CDR3aa: CASSQDWTSGGAYNEQFF

abundance: .
v_gene: TRBV7-2
j_gene: TRBJ2-7
d_gene: .
CDR3nt: TGTGCCAGCAGCTTAGCTACTGACACTGGCTACGAGCAGTACTTC
CDR3aa: CASSLATDTGYEQYF

abundance: .
v_gene: TRBV27
j_gene: TRBJ2-2
d_gene: .
CDR3nt: TGTGCCAGCAGTTTATTCCCCGGGGGGGAGCTGTTTTTT
CDR3aa: CASSLFPGGELFF

abundance: .
v_gene: TRBV2
j_gene: TRBJ1-1
d_gene: .
CDR3nt: TGTGCCAGCCGAGCGGAGCTGAACACTGAAGCTTTCTTT
CDR3aa: CASRAELNTEAFF

abundance: .
v_gene: TRBV11-1
j_gene: TRBJ1-1
d_gene: TRBD1
CDR3nt: TGTGCCAGCAGCTTAGGGACAGGGGGCTTGGATGCTTTCTTT
CDR3aa: CASSLGTGGLDAFF

abundance: once
v_gene: TRBV30
j_gene: TRBJ1-4
d_gene: .
CDR3nt: TGTGCCTGGAGTGTACGGCGGGGAGGCGCAACTAATGAAAAACTGTTTTTT
CDR3aa: CAWSVRRGGATNEKLFF

abundance: .
v_gene: TRBV7-3
j_gene: TRBJ2-2
d_gene: .
CDR3nt: TGTGCCAGCAGCCCACTAGGACAGCGCGGGGAGCTGTTTTTT
CDR3aa: CASSPLGQRGELFF

abundance: .
v_gene: TRBV19
j_gene: TRBJ2-6
d_gene: .
CDR3nt: TGTGCCAGTAGTTTCGGACGGGGCTCTGGGGCCAACGTCCTGACTTTC
CDR3aa: CASSFGRGSGANVLTF

abundance: .
v_gene: TRBV6-5
j_gene: TRBJ1-5
d_gene: TRBD1
CDR3nt: TGTGCCAGCAGAGCCGGGACAGGCAATCAGCCCCAGCATTTT
CDR3aa: CASRAGTGNQPQHF

abundance: .
v_gene: TRBV5-4
j_gene: TRBJ2-7
d_gene: TRBD1
CDR3nt: TGTGCCAGCAGCTCACAGGGGTACGAGCAGTACTTC
CDR3aa: CASSSQGYEQYF

abundance: .
v_gene: TRBV5-1
j_gene: TRBJ1-1
d_gene: .
CDR3nt: TGCGCCAGCAGCCCGACTGAGGGCCCTGAAGCTTTCTTT
CDR3aa: CASSPTEGPEAFF

abundance: .
v_gene: TRBV5-1
j_gene: TRBJ1-1
d_gene: .
CDR3nt: TGCGCCAGCAGCCCGGGGGGAAGCCCTGAAGCTTTCTTT
CDR3aa: CASSPGGSPEAFF

abundance: .
v_gene: TRBV28
j_gene: TRBJ2-7
d_gene: .
CDR3nt: TGTGCCAGCACCGAGGACACAGGGATGGCCTACGAGCAGTACTTC
CDR3aa: CASTEDTGMAYEQYF

abundance: .
v_gene: TRBV20-1
j_gene: TRBJ2-7
d_gene: TRBD2
CDR3nt: TGCAGTGCTAGGCGGTCGGGAGGGCAGTACTTC
CDR3aa: CSARRSGGQYF

abundance: .
v_gene: TRBV5-1
j_gene: TRBJ2-5
d_gene: TRBD1
CDR3nt: TGCGCCAGCAGCTTAAAGGGACAGGGAGAAGAGACCCAGTACTTC
CDR3aa: CASSLKGQGEETQYF

abundance: .
v_gene: TRBV7-9
j_gene: TRBJ2-6
d_gene: .
CDR3nt: TGTGCCAGCAGCCCGGAGGGCTCTGGGGCCAACGTCCTGACTTTC
CDR3aa: CASSPEGSGANVLTF

abundance: .
v_gene: TRBV7-9
j_gene: TRBJ2-3
d_gene: .
CDR3nt: TGTGCCAGCAGCTTAGACCTGGAGGCCACAGATACGCAGTATTTT
CDR3aa: CASSLDLEATDTQYF

abundance: once
v_gene: TRBV4-3
j_gene: TRBJ1-6
d_gene: .
CDR3nt: TGCGCCAGCAGCCAAGAGTACAGGCGGATGAGCTCCTATAATTCACCCCTCCACTTT
CDR3aa: CASSQEYRRMSSYNSPLHF

abundance: once
v_gene: TRBV7-9
j_gene: TRBJ1-3
d_gene: TRBD1
CDR3nt: TGTGCCAGCAGCTCCCGGGACAGGGGGCGGGTCTACGGAAACACCATATATTTT
CDR3aa: CASSSRDRGRVYGNTIYF

abundance: .
v_gene: TRBV5-5
j_gene: TRBJ2-7
d_gene: .
CDR3nt: TGTGCCAGCAGCCCAGGTGGCGTGGAGTACTTC
CDR3aa: CASSPGGVEYF

abundance: .
v_gene: TRBV27
j_gene: TRBJ1-2
d_gene: .
CDR3nt: TGTGCCAGCAGTTTAACAGGGTGGACCTATGGCTACACCTTC
CDR3aa: CASSLTGWTYGYTF

abundance: .
v_gene: TRBV18
j_gene: TRBJ1-1
d_gene: .
CDR3nt: TGTGCCAGCTCACCGAGTGAGGGGGTGAACACTGAAGCTTTCTTT
CDR3aa: CASSPSEGVNTEAFF

abundance: .
v_gene: TRBV5-6
j_gene: TRBJ1-4
d_gene: TRBD1
CDR3nt: TGTGCCAGCAGCTTGGGTGGACAGGTGAATGAAAAACTGTTTTTT
CDR3aa: CASSLGGQVNEKLFF

abundance: .
v_gene: TRBV6-4
j_gene: TRBJ2-3
d_gene: .
CDR3nt: TGTGCCAGCAGTGACTCGGCAGACACAGATACGCAGTATTTT
CDR3aa: CASSDSADTDTQYF